This T cell receptor beta chain was retrieved from a study of blood T cells in healthy people across ages. For the study at large: The template switching approach captured approximately one barcoded beta molecule for every two T cells.

The CDR3 is made up of 16 amino acids. Trimming at V came to 6 bases and at J to 2 bases, leaving 11 bases not matched to a gene. Looked up from germline, CDR1 is WSHSY and CDR2 is SAAADI. About this clonotype: This may be a read error: a much more frequent sequence differs by one nucleotide.

Alongside a J-beta primer mix, a sample-barcoded 5' primer served in a second PCR lasting roughly 7 to 12 cycles. TCRdb called the 5' RACE reads again in MiXCR, with one record for every CDR3 protein. The sample yields roughly 650,000 distinct CDR3 sequences, about 32% seen once. The material sequenced was blood. This receptor was taken from a woman of 80 years or more in good health. The genes are TRBV10-2 and TRBJ1-1, with 8 nucleotides matching TRBD1. CDR3 sequence (DNA): TGCGCCAGCAGGTTGGGCCCAGGGGGCATAAACACTGAAGCTTTCTTT. Its protein product is CASRLGPGGINTEAFF.